The T cell receptor beta chain described here comes from a study of blood T cell repertoires in COVID-19. Study background: The United States, Italy and Spain supplied acute and convalescent COVID-19 samples. T cells, B-cell-depleted T cells, or PBMCs provided the cDNA or gDNA that served as material.

In the source study's methods: Researchers report that nucleated cell counts were estimated from reference gene primer amplification. Clones were read by immunoSEQ multiplex PCR, and TCRdb kept only the in-frame ones, dropping some. V, J and clone size are taken as reported in that table, and D and trimming were inferred from the DNA itself. Of 72,000 or so clones detected, approximately 89% appear once; the ten largest clones hold approximately 35%. Germline V gene data show CDR1 as MDHEN and CDR2 as SYDVKM. J was trimmed by 8 bases and V by 3 bases; bases with no gene match: 13. This CDR3 comprises 16 residues.

This receptor was identified in a woman aged 80 or over with active or convalescent COVID-19. The sample comprised peripheral blood. This sequence joins TRBV28 and TRBJ1-2; 9 bases are shared with TRBD1. CDR3 nucleotides: TGTGCCAGCAGTTTTGACAGGGGGGTTTTGAATTACGGCTACACCTTC. Encoded protein: CASSFDRGVLNYGYTF.